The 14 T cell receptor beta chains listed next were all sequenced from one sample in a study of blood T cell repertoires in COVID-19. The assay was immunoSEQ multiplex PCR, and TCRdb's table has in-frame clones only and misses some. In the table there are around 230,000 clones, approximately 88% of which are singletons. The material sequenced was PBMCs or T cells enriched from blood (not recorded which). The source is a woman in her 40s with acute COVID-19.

The CDR3: CASTSRGQGYGYTF. The CDR3 DNA follows: TGTGCCAGTACCTCCCGGGGACAGGGGTATGGCTACACCTTC. The chain couples TRBV19 to TRBJ1-2; 10 positions agree with TRBD1. Losses at the gene ends were 7 bases for V and 5 bases for J; bases not matched to a gene: 7. This CDR3 is built from 14 residues. Germline CDR1 LNHDA, CDR2 SQIVND (reference sequence).

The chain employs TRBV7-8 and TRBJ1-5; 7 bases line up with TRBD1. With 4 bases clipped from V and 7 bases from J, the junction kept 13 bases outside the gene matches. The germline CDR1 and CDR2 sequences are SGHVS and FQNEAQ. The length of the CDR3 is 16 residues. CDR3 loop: CASSSVGTAGGQPQHF. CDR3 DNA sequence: TGTGCCAGCAGCTCCGTCGGGACAGCGGGCGGGCAGCCCCAGCATTTT.

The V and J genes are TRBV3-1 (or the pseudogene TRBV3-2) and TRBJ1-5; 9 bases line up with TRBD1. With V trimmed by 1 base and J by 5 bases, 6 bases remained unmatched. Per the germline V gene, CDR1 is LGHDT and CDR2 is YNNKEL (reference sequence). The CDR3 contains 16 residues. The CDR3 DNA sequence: TGTGCCAGCAGCCAAGGTTGGACAGGGGATTATCAGCCCCAGCATTTT. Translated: CASSQGWTGDYQPQHF.

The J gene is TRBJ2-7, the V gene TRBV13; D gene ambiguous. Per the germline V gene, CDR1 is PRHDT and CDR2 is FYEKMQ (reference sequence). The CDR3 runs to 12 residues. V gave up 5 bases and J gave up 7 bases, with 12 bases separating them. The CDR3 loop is CASSLRSREQYV. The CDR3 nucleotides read TGTGCCAGCAGCCTACGGTCTCGAGAGCAGTACGTC.

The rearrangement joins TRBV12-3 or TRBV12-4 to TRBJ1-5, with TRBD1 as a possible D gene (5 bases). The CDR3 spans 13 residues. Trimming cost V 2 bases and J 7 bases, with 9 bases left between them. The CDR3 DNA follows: TGTGCCAGCAGTTTATCTGGGGGGCAGCCCCAGCATTTT. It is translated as CASSLSGGQPQHF.

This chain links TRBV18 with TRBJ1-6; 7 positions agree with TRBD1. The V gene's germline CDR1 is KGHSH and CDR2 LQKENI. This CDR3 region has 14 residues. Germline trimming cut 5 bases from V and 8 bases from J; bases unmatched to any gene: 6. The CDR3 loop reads CASSSLDRDSPLHF. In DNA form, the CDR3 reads TGTGCCAGCTCATCACTAGACAGGGATTCACCCCTCCACTTT. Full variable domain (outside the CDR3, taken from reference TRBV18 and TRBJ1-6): NAGVMQNPRHLVRRRGQEARLRCSPMKGHSHVYWYRQLPEEGLKFMVYLQKENIIDESGMPKERFSAEFPKEGPSILRIQQVVRGDSAAYFCASSSLDRDSPLHFGNGTRLTVT.

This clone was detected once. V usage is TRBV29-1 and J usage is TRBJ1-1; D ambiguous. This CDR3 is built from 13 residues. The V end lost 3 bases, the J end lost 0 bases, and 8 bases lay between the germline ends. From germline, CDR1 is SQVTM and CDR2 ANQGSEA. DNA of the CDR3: TGCAGCGTTGAGAGGCAGTTGAACACTGAAGCTTTCTTT. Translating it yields CSVERQLNTEAFF.

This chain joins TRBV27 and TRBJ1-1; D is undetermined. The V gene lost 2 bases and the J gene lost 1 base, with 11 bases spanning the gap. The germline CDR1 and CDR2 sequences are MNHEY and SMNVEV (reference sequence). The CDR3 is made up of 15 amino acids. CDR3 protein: CASSLGPGWNTEAFF. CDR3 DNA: TGTGCCAGCAGTTTAGGTCCAGGTTGGAACACTGAAGCTTTCTTT.

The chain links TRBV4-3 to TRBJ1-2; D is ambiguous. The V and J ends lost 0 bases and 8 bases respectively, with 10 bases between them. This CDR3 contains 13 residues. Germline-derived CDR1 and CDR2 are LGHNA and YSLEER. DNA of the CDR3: TGCGCCAGCAGCCAAGAGCTCCCACAAGGCTACACCTTC. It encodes CASSQELPQGYTF.

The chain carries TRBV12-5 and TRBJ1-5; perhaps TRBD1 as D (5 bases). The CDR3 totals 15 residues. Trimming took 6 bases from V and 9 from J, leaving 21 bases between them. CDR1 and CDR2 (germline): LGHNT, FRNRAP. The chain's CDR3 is CASGSPTDPGGPQHF. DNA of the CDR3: TGTGCTAGTGGCTCCCCCACGGACCCCGGGGGGCCCCAGCATTTT.

The DNA for the CDR3 is TGTGCCAGCAGCTCGGACAGGACGGCTGGAAACACCATATATTTT. Amino acids: CASSSDRTAGNTIYF. The chain links TRBV5-6 to TRBJ1-3, with TRBD1 matching 7 bases. Germline V gives CDR1 SGHDT, CDR2 YYEEEE. The CDR3 length is 15 residues. Trimming took 3 bases from V and 2 from J; bases not matched to a gene: 5.

This chain's CDR3 is CASSFGGTLSYEQYF. In DNA, the CDR3 is TGCGCCAGCAGCTTTGGGGGGACCCTCTCCTACGAGCAGTACTTC. This sequence joins TRBV5-1 and TRBJ2-7, with D possibly matching TRBD2 (6 bases). V lost 2 bases and J lost 0, with 12 bases in between. CDR1 SGHRS and CDR2 YFSETQ come from the germline V gene. This CDR3 has 15 amino acids.

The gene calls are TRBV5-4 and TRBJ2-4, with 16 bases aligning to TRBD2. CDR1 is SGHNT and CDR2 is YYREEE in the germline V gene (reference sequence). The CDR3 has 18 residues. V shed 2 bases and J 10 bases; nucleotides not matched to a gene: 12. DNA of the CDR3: TGTGCCAGCAGCTTAGCCGGGACTAGCGGGAGGGCTAATACTATTCAGTACTTC. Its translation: CASSLAGTSGRANTIQYF.

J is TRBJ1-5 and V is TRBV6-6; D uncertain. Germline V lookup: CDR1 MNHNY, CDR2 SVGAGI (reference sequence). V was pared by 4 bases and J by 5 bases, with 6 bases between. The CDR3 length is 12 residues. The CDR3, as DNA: TGTGCCAGCAGTTTGACTGATCAGCCCCAGCATTTT. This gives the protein CASSLTDQPQHF.